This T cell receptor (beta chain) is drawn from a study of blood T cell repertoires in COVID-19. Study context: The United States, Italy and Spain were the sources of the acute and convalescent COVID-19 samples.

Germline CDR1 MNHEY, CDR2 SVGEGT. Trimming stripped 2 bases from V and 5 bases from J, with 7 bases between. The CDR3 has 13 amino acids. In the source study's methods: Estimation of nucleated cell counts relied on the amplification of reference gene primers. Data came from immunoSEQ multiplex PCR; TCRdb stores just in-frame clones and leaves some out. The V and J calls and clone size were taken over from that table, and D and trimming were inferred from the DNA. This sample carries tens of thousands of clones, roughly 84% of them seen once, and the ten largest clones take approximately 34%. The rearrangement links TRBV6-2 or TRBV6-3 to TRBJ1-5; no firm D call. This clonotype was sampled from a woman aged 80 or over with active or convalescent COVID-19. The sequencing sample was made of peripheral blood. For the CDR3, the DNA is TGTGCCAGCAGTTACACGGTCTATCAGCCCCAGCATTTT. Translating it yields CASSYTVYQPQHF.